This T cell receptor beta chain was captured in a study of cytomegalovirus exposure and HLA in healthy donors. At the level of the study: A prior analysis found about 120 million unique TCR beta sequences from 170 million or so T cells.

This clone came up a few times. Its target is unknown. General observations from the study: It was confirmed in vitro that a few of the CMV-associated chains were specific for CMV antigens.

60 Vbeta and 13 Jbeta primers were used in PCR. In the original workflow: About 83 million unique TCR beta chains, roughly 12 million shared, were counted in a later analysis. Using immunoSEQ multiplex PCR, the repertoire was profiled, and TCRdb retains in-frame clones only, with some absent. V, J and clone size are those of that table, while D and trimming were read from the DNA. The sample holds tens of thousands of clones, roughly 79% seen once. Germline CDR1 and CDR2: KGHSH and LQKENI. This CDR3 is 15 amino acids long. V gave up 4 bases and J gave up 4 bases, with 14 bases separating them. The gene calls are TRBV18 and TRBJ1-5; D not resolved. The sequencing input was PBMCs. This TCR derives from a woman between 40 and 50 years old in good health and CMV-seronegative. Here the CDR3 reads CASSLDGRGNQPQHF. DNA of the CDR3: TGTGCCAGCTCACTCGACGGGCGCGGGAATCAGCCCCAGCATTTT.